These 8 T cell receptor beta chains were sequenced from one sample in a study of shared clonotypes between healthy human individuals. Terminally differentiated effector memory CD45RA+ cells were excluded by CCR7 positive selection of CD45RO-negative cells. Libraries were prepared by immunoSEQ multiplex PCR; TCRdb keeps only in-frame clonotypes and omits some of them. The data show hundreds of thousands of clones, 90% to 95% seen once. The sequenced sample was naive CD8+ T cells sorted from blood. The receptor set was obtained from a man aged 25 to 40 in good health.

CDR3 bases: TGTGCCAGCAGTTACTCGATCCAGGCCAGCTCCTACGAGCAGTACTTC. The encoded protein is CASSYSIQASSYEQYF. The gene calls are TRBV6-6 and TRBJ2-7; no firm D call. CDR3 length: 16 residues. Germline assignment: CDR1 MNHNY and CDR2 SVGAGI (reference sequence). Trimming stripped 0 bases from V and 0 bases from J, with 12 bases between.

CDR3 coding DNA: TGTGCCAGCAGTTATTCAGGCAGGACTGAAGCTTTCTTT. Translated: CASSYSGRTEAFF. The gene calls are TRBV27 and TRBJ1-1; no reliable D call. The CDR3 length is 13 residues. Trimming pared 4 bases from V and 5 bases from J, leaving 11 bases between. Germline CDR1 MNHEY, CDR2 SMNVEV (reference sequence).

The chain uses TRBV19 and TRBJ1-5; D gene unclear. There are 12 residues in the CDR3. Trimming stripped 3 bases from V and 5 bases from J, with 5 bases between. The germline gives CDR1 LNHDA, CDR2 SQIVND (reference sequence). In DNA form, the CDR3 reads TGTGCCAGTAGTATCCCTTATCAGCCCCAGCATTTT. Its protein is CASSIPYQPQHF.

J is TRBJ2-5 and V is TRBV5-6; TRBD2 matches 10 bases. This CDR3 spans 13 amino acids. The ends lost 7 bases at V and 2 bases at J; junction bases unmatched: 2. CDR1 is SGHDT, CDR2 YYEEEE, per germline. CDR3 residues: CASGLAVQETQYF. DNA of the CDR3: TGTGCCAGCGGACTAGCGGTTCAAGAGACCCAGTACTTC.

V gene TRBV7-9 combines with J gene TRBJ1-1; TRBD1 is a possible D gene (5 bases). Germline CDR1 is SEHNR and CDR2 is FQNEAQ (reference sequence). With 3 bases removed from V and 0 bases from J, the gap between germline ends came to 11 bases. The CDR3 sequence is 15 residues long. CDR3 amino acids: CASSFVGALNTEAFF. As DNA, the CDR3 is TGTGCCAGCAGCTTCGTAGGGGCATTGAACACTGAAGCTTTCTTT.

This clone has only one observation. Just one base apart from a much larger clone, this may be a read error. The sample holds other DNA sequences that translate to the same CDR3. The V gene is TRBV27, the J gene TRBJ2-7, with TRBD2 as a possible D gene (5 bases). The CDR3 consists of 12 residues. CDR1 and CDR2 from the germline V gene are MNHEY and SMNVEV (reference sequence). CDR3 bases: TGCGCCAGCCTCCCCGGAGGCTACGAGCAGTACTTC. Encoded protein: CASLPGGYEQYF.

V is TRBV6-5 and J is TRBJ1-5; perhaps TRBD1 as D (5 bases). The CDR3 runs 13 residues. The V end lost 0 bases, the J end lost 9 bases, and 9 bases lay between the germline ends. The germline V gene encodes CDR1 MNHEY and CDR2 SVGAGI. The CDR3 sequence is CASSYSSGAPQHF. CDR3 coding DNA: TGTGCCAGCAGTTACTCATCCGGGGCGCCCCAGCATTTT.

This clone has more than one count but fewer than ten. The chain employs TRBV19 and TRBJ1-1; no clear D. The CDR3 consists of 12 residues. CDR1 LNHDA and CDR2 SQIVND come from the germline V gene (reference sequence). The germline V and J ends were trimmed by 6 bases and 3 bases, with 8 bases remaining between them. CDR3 sequence (DNA): TGTGCCAGTAGCACTATCTACACTGAAGCTTTCTTT. Translating it yields CASSTIYTEAFF.